A selection of T cell receptor beta chains follows, all from one sample in a study of shared clonotypes between healthy human individuals. Assay: immunoSEQ multiplex PCR; the TCRdb copy retains only in-frame clones and omits some. The data hold about 670,000 clones, with about 78% observed a single time. The sequencing sample was made of memory CD4+ T cells sorted from blood. All receptors come from a woman in her twenties or thirties in good health. Each CDR3 is given with its conserved first and last residue. Each record gives: V gene, CDR3 protein.

TRBV2 | CASSASGRADNEQFF
TRBV7-3 | CASSLSGVKPYGYTF
TRBV5-1 | CASSLDSGAYNEQFF
TRBV4-2 | CASSLGSGNTDTQYF
TRBV4-1 | CASSQVGENYGYTF
TRBV11-2 | CASSLGTSGSSDTQYF
TRBV6-1 | CASSEGPGGTETQYF
TRBV14 | CASSPDRSSPGRRDGYTF
TRBV7-9 | CASSFLAGVGEQYF
TRBV27 | CASSLRQGGFSGANVLTF
TRBV9 | CASSVPFVRGPNTGELFF
TRBV28 | CASSFRNTQYF
TRBV11-2 | CASSLGTSGTGELFF
TRBV28 | CASSRVAGGPVNEQFF
TRBV28 | CASRHELGEQYF
TRBV18 | CASSPGRGNYNEQFF
TRBV6-1 | CASSAVGGGEAFF
TRBV18 | CASSPGQGMGQPQHF
TRBV28 | CASSLGGGSREQYF
TRBV11-2 | CASSSAAGTHNEQFF
TRBV11-2 | CASSLGQGVNNEQFF
TRBV7-6 | CASSSTPLPRTGSSYEQYF
TRBV11-2 | CASSLSSGLLYTQYF
TRBV11-3 | CASSSQDSKQYF
TRBV19 | CASSIVGGALYYEQYF
TRBV6-1 | CASSETHESQKLFF
TRBV7-8 | CASSHRGGGSYNEQFF
TRBV5-1 | CASSLQGNTEAFF
TRBV12-2 | CASRTRQGNQPQHF
TRBV11-3 | CASSLGQNTGELFF
TRBV28 | CASSFQTGVGQPQHF
TRBV28 | CASLIRSGRNQPQHF
TRBV6-1 | CASSLLAGGPDTQYF
TRBV19 | CASSNGGGYTF
TRBV11-2 | CASSQGENIQYF
TRBV11-2 | CASSLVPAGGPYEQFF
TRBV5-4 | CASSFPGLARGRVSDTQYF
TRBV30 | CAWSKRGASYEQYF
TRBV10-3 | CASSYLLTGAVNYGYTF
TRBV28 | CASTQLRVQYF
TRBV21-1 | CASSKSCRGYEQFF
TRBV7-6 | CASSLAFSGNPFFYEVVTQYF
TRBV7-6 | CASSLDGQGFVRRKETQYF
TRBV28 | CASSSGLAGGVQYF
TRBV6-5 | CASSLTGTDYEQYF
TRBV16 | CASSLHTSGANVLTF
TRBV27 | CASSTYWGGANVLTF
TRBV6-6 | CAVSRSFNEKLFF
TRBV19 | CASQLAGASNEQFF
TRBV4-1 | CASSHVPGVKNTEAFF
TRBV19 | CASRKSPFGLAGTTDTQYF
TRBV6-6 | CASSFTGITEAFF
TRBV7-9 | CASSPSGQSSGNTIYF